These T cell receptor beta chains were read from a single sample in a study of blood T cells in healthy people across ages. One entry per CDR3 protein, called by TCRdb with MiXCR from the 5' RACE reads. The top ten hold 20% to 25% of the sample, which has roughly 790,000 distinct CDR3 sequences, approximately 39% seen once. Sequenced: blood. All receptors come from a woman in her sixties or seventies in good health. CDR3s include the opening cysteine and the closing phenylalanine or tryptophan. Each record gives: clone size, J gene, D gene, V gene, CDR3 DNA, CDR3 protein. D genes are given only for firm matches. Clone size, where shown, is once, few, many, or a class for clones that have expanded.

abundance: many; j_gene: TRBJ2-5; d_gene: TRBD2; v_gene: TRBV6-5; CDR3nt: TGTGCCAGCAGTTACTCTGGGACTAGCGGTAAAGAGACCCAGTACTTC; CDR3aa: CASSYSGTSGKETQYF
abundance: few; j_gene: TRBJ2-7; d_gene: .; v_gene: TRBV9; CDR3nt: TGTGCCAGCAGCGTAACGGCCCAAACCTACGAGCAGTACTTC; CDR3aa: CASSVTAQTYEQYF
abundance: .; j_gene: TRBJ2-5; d_gene: .; v_gene: TRBV29-1; CDR3nt: TGCAGCCCGACTAAGGGAAATGAGCAGTACTTC; CDR3aa: CSPTKGNEQYF
abundance: .; j_gene: TRBJ2-1; d_gene: TRBD1; v_gene: TRBV12-3/TRBV12-4; CDR3nt: TGTGCCAGCAGTCCAGGGGACAGGGGCTCCTACAATGAGCAGTTCTTC; CDR3aa: CASSPGDRGSYNEQFF
abundance: few; j_gene: TRBJ2-3; d_gene: TRBD2; v_gene: TRBV4-1; CDR3nt: TGCGCCAGCAGCCAAGATCGGGGCGGGGGAGATACGCAGTATTTT; CDR3aa: CASSQDRGGGDTQYF
abundance: .; j_gene: TRBJ2-1; d_gene: TRBD2; v_gene: TRBV2; CDR3nt: TGTGCCAGCAGTCCCGGACTAGCGTTGACCTACAATGAGCAGTTCTTC; CDR3aa: CASSPGLALTYNEQFF
abundance: .; j_gene: TRBJ2-3; d_gene: TRBD2; v_gene: TRBV20-1; CDR3nt: TGCAGTGCTAGACTAGCGGGAGTAGATACGCAGTATTTT; CDR3aa: CSARLAGVDTQYF
abundance: .; j_gene: TRBJ1-1; d_gene: .; v_gene: TRBV7-3; CDR3nt: TGTGCCAGCAGCCGATTACCCAACCCAGACAGGATCGAAGCTTTCTTT; CDR3aa: CASSRLPNPDRIEAFF
abundance: many; j_gene: TRBJ2-1; d_gene: TRBD1; v_gene: TRBV6-6; CDR3nt: TGTGCCAGCAGCACTGACAGGGTGGTAGGGAATGAGCAGTTCTTC; CDR3aa: CASSTDRVVGNEQFF
abundance: few; j_gene: TRBJ2-3; d_gene: .; v_gene: TRBV21-1; CDR3nt: TGTGCCAGCAGCATCGCAGGGGTCCCAGATACGCAGTATTTT; CDR3aa: CASSIAGVPDTQYF
abundance: few; j_gene: TRBJ2-1; d_gene: TRBD2; v_gene: TRBV3-1; CDR3nt: TGTGCCAGCAGCCCGTTACCGGGAGGGCCGAGAGGAGAGCAGTTCTTC; CDR3aa: CASSPLPGGPRGEQFF
abundance: .; j_gene: TRBJ2-7; d_gene: .; v_gene: TRBV10-3; CDR3nt: TGTGCCATCATGGACAACTCATTCTCCTACGAGCAGTACTTC; CDR3aa: CAIMDNSFSYEQYF
abundance: .; j_gene: TRBJ2-1; d_gene: TRBD2; v_gene: TRBV20-1; CDR3nt: TGCAGTGCACTGAGGACTAGCGGGGCCTACAATGAGCAGTTCTTC; CDR3aa: CSALRTSGAYNEQFF
abundance: few; j_gene: TRBJ1-2; d_gene: TRBD1; v_gene: TRBV12-5; CDR3nt: TGTGCTAGTGGTTTTGGACAGGCCTATGGCTACACCTTC; CDR3aa: CASGFGQAYGYTF
abundance: few; j_gene: TRBJ2-7; d_gene: TRBD2; v_gene: TRBV12-3/TRBV12-4; CDR3nt: TGTGCCAGCAGTCCCTCACTAGCGGGGTACGAGCAGTACTTC; CDR3aa: CASSPSLAGYEQYF
abundance: .; j_gene: TRBJ2-1; d_gene: .; v_gene: TRBV20-1; CDR3nt: TGCAGTGCTAGAGGTCAGTGGAATGAGCAGTTCTTC; CDR3aa: CSARGQWNEQFF
abundance: once; j_gene: TRBJ1-5; d_gene: TRBD1; v_gene: TRBV4-1; CDR3nt: TGCGCCAGCAGCCAAACCGGACAGGGCGCCGAGCCCCAGCATTTT; CDR3aa: CASSQTGQGAEPQHF
abundance: .; j_gene: TRBJ2-7; d_gene: .; v_gene: TRBV25-1; CDR3nt: TGTGCCAGCAGTGAATGGGATGGCGACTACGAGCAGTACTTC; CDR3aa: CASSEWDGDYEQYF
abundance: many; j_gene: TRBJ2-5; d_gene: .; v_gene: TRBV12-3/TRBV12-4; CDR3nt: TGTGCCATTCCCTCAATCAATGAGCAGTACTTC; CDR3aa: CAIPSINEQYF
abundance: once; j_gene: TRBJ1-1; d_gene: TRBD1; v_gene: TRBV6-1; CDR3nt: TGTGCCAACAGTGCCCGACAGGGGGCCAACACTGAAGCTTTCTTT; CDR3aa: CANSARQGANTEAFF